This TCR beta chain comes out of a study of CD8+ T cells in alopecia areata. A remark on this clone: Each gene name is a mouse one. Read coverage stops 4 residues before the CDR3 terminus; the germline J gene supplies the remainder.

As the sequencing template, cDNA was produced by extracting RNA and reverse transcribing it. Some clones are missing from TCRdb's copy, which holds only in-frame ones; the method was immunoSEQ multiplex PCR. Listed for the sample are over 100,000 clones, none seen a single time. The junction had 6 bases not matched to a gene; V was cut back by 3 bases and J by 3 bases. CDR3 length: 15 amino acids. Germline V CDR1 and CDR2: NNHDY, SYVADS. This chain joins TRBV13-3 and TRBJ1-1; 9 nucleotides agree with TRBD1. The sequence came from a C3H/HeJ mouse with alopecia areata. Strain MHC haplotype: H2-k. The specimen sequenced was lesional skin. The CDR3 DNA, read in part, is TGTGCCAGCAGTGCCCCCACAGGGGGCGACACA. Translated, it gives CASSAPTGGDT. The whole CDR3 region reads CASSAPTGGDTEVFF.